This T cell receptor beta chain was sequenced in a study of blood T cell repertoires in COVID-19. About the research overall: COVID-19 samples from acute and convalescent phases originated in the United States, Italy and Spain. PBMCs, B-cell-depleted T cells, or T cells were the source of the cDNA or gDNA that made up the material.

Seattle cases were enrolled at active infection and followed longitudinally. As processed by the authors: For nucleated cells, counts were estimated from reference gene primer amplification. Some clones are missing from TCRdb's copy, which holds only in-frame ones; the method was immunoSEQ multiplex PCR. V and J calls and clone size are given by that table; D and trimming were obtained from the DNA. This repertoire shows 150,000 or so clones, around 89% found once; its top ten account for 13%. In this sample, this clone turned up once. The germline CDR1 and CDR2 sequences are SGHAT and FQNNGV. The CDR3 is 16 amino acids. Trimming at V came to 1 base and at J to 0 bases, leaving 4 bases not matched to a gene.

The chain recombines TRBV11-2 with TRBJ1-1, with TRBD1 matching over 8 bases. The sequencing input was peripheral blood. This TCR derives from a man between 18 and 29 years old with COVID-19, enrolled during active disease. CDR3 sequence (DNA): TGTGCCAGCAGCTTAGTTCGACAGGGGATGAACACTGAAGCTTTCTTT. This gives the protein CASSLVRQGMNTEAFF.